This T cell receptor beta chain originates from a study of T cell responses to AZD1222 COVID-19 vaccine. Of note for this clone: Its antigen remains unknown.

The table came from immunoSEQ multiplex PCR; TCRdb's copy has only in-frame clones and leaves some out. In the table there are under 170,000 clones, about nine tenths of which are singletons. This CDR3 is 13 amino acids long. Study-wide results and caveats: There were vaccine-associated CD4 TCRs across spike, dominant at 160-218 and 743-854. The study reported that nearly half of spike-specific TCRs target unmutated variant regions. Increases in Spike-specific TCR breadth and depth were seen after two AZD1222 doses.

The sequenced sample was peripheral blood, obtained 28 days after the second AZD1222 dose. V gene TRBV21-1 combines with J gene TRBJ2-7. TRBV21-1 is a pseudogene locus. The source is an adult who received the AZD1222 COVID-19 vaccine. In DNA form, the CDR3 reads TGTGCCAGCAGCAAAGAAGGACGGTCCGAGCAGTACTTC. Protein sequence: CASSKEGRSEQYF.